One and the same sample provided the 26 T cell receptor beta chains below, sequenced in a study of blood T cell repertoires in COVID-19. Sequencing was performed with immunoSEQ multiplex PCR; in TCRdb, only in-frame clones are kept and a portion is missing. This sample has 220,000 or so clones; roughly 86% occur once, and the top ten carry roughly 10%. What was sequenced was peripheral blood. These receptors were taken from a woman in her 50s with COVID-19, enrolled during active disease.

This chain links TRBV27 with TRBJ2-7; D unclear. The germline gives CDR1 MNHEY, CDR2 SMNVEV (reference sequence). The CDR3 runs to 13 residues. The germline V and J ends were trimmed by 2 bases and 1 base, with 6 bases remaining between them. The CDR3: CASSLQTSYEQYF. The CDR3 DNA reads as TGTGCCAGCAGTTTACAGACATCCTACGAGCAGTACTTC.

The chain has TRBV2 and TRBJ2-7, with D possibly matching TRBD1 (5 bases). Trimming stripped 5 bases from V and 5 bases from J, with 13 bases between. The germline V gene encodes CDR1 SNHLY and CDR2 FYNNEI. The CDR3 length is 13 residues. This CDR3 is CASSIGAKDEQYV. In nucleotides, the CDR3 is TGTGCCAGCAGTATAGGGGCAAAGGACGAGCAGTACGTC.

The CDR3 sequence is CASSPQDRINYGYTF. Here the CDR3 DNA reads TGTGCCAGCAGCCCACAGGACAGAATTAACTATGGCTACACCTTC. This sequence joins TRBV6-5 and TRBJ1-2; a possible D gene is TRBD1 (6 bases). V was clipped by 6 bases and J by 1 base, with 15 bases between them. Germline-derived CDR1 and CDR2 are MNHEY and SVGAGI. The CDR3 has 15 residues.

Concerning this clone itself: The junction differs from germline at one of its ends, possibly a read error. The CDR3: CASSRGTKTGELFF. CDR3 in DNA: TGTGCCAGCAGCCGGGGGACGAAAACCGGGGAGCTGTTTTTT. The rearrangement uses TRBV5-8 and TRBJ2-2, with D possibly TRBD2 on 6 matching bases. CDR1 SGHTS and CDR2 YDEGEE come from the germline V gene. CDR3 size: 14 residues.

This sequence joins TRBV4-1 and TRBJ2-3, with 10 bases identical to TRBD1. This CDR3 region has 15 residues. Germline V gene lookup returns CDR1 MGHRA and CDR2 YSYEKL. Germline trimming cut 4 bases from V and 3 bases from J; bases unmatched to any gene: 4. The CDR3 loop is CASSPRDRGTDTQYF. Here the CDR3 DNA reads TGCGCCAGCAGCCCCCGGGACAGGGGAACAGATACGCAGTATTTT.

J is TRBJ1-1 and V is TRBV29-1, with 9 bases aligning to TRBD1. V dropped 7 bases and J dropped 6; count of bases not matched to a gene: 12. The CDR3 extends over 14 amino acids. Germline V gene sequence: CDR1 SQVTM, CDR2 ANQGSEA. CDR3 amino acids: CSANDPGQGPEAFF. The CDR3 nucleotides are TGCAGCGCTAACGACCCGGGACAGGGCCCTGAAGCTTTCTTT.

V gene TRBV27 combines with J gene TRBJ1-1; 7 positions match TRBD1. The CDR3 length is 15 residues. V trimming: 3 bases; J trimming: 3 bases; junction bases outside the gene matches: 7. Germline assignment: CDR1 MNHEY and CDR2 SMNVEV (reference sequence). The CDR3: CASSLSSGGYTEAFF. The CDR3, as DNA: TGTGCCAGCAGTTTGTCATCAGGGGGGTACACTGAAGCTTTCTTT.

This clone came up once. This sequence joins TRBV25-1 and TRBJ1-6; 7 bases are a match to TRBD1. The CDR3 contains 15 residues. Per the germline V gene, CDR1 is MGHDK and CDR2 is SYGVNS. V lost 1 base, J lost 5 bases, and 2 bases stayed unmatched. CDR3 nucleotide sequence: TGTGCCAGCAGTGAATGGGGACAGAATAATTCACCCCTCCACTTT. Amino acids: CASSEWGQNNSPLHF.

This clone was picked up one time. The V call is TRBV11-3, the J call TRBJ2-1, with D possibly being TRBD2 (5 bases). V shed 0 bases and J shed 3 bases, with 9 bases lying between them. Germline assignment: CDR1 SGHNT and CDR2 YENEEA. The length of the CDR3 is 15 residues. This CDR3 reads CASSLDRGVYNEQFF. CDR3 nucleotides: TGTGCCAGCAGCTTAGATCGGGGAGTCTACAATGAGCAGTTCTTC.

The chain is built from TRBV4-3 and TRBJ1-1; possibly TRBD1 for D (6 bases). The CDR3 extends over 15 amino acids. Germline CDR1 and CDR2: LGHNA and YSLEER. V lost 0 bases and J lost 3, with 11 bases in between. DNA for the CDR3: TGCGCCAGCAGCCAAGATAGGACAGAGTACACTGAAGCTTTCTTT. Translated, it gives CASSQDRTEYTEAFF.

This chain links TRBV2 with TRBJ1-1; TRBD1 matches 9 bases. There are 15 residues in the CDR3. J lost 6 bases, V lost 0 bases, and 5 bases had no gene match. Per the germline V gene, CDR1 is SNHLY and CDR2 is FYNNEI. As DNA, the CDR3 is TGTGCCAGCAGTGAAGCTAGGACAGGGGAAGCTGAAGCTTTCTTT. It is translated as CASSEARTGEAEAFF.

This clone was recorded only once. The chain has TRBV6-1 and TRBJ1-2; D remains ambiguous. V was pared by 2 bases and J by 7 bases, with 8 bases between. Germline CDR1 reads MNHNS; CDR2 reads SASEGT. The CDR3 has 12 residues. CDR3 bases: TGTGCCAGCAGTGAAAGCTCCGGTGGCTACACCTTC. Amino acids: CASSESSGGYTF.

The chain employs TRBV10-1 and TRBJ2-3, with D perhaps TRBD2 (6 bases). Germline-derived CDR1 and CDR2 are WNHNN and SYGVQD (reference sequence). V was clipped by 3 bases and J by 6 bases, with 7 bases between them. The CDR3 is made up of 12 amino acids. CDR3 nucleotides: TGCGCCAGCAGTGATGGGGGGGATACGCAGTATTTT. This codes for CASSDGGDTQYF.

This chain uses TRBV13 with TRBJ1-6; D perhaps matches TRBD1 (5 bases). The germline V gene has CDR1 PRHDT and CDR2 FYEKMQ (reference sequence). This CDR3 is 18 amino acids long. Trimming pared 5 bases from V and 8 bases from J, leaving 25 bases between. Written as DNA, the CDR3 is TGTGCCAGCAGCCCCTGGGGCCCGGCGGGGGAAGGTGATTCACCCCTCCACTTT. Translated: CASSPWGPAGEGDSPLHF.

The chain links TRBV11-2 to TRBJ2-1; D might be TRBD1 (6 bases). V gave up 0 bases and J gave up 7 bases, with 13 bases separating them. The CDR3 loop spans 15 amino acids. Germline V gives CDR1 SGHAT, CDR2 FQNNGV. CDR3 bases: TGTGCCAGCAGCTTAGATATAGGCAGGGGTAATGAGCAGTTCTTC. Residues: CASSLDIGRGNEQFF.

This CDR3 reads CVSSPNREYEQYV. The CDR3 coding sequence is TGTGTCAGCAGTCCGAACAGGGAATACGAGCAGTACGTC. J is TRBJ2-7 and V is TRBV28, with D maybe TRBD1 (6 bases). This CDR3 region has 13 residues. Germline V gene data show CDR1 as MDHEN and CDR2 as SYDVKM.

The chain has TRBV7-3 and TRBJ2-3, with D possibly matching TRBD2 (6 bases). The V end was cut by 5 bases, the J end by 0 bases, with 12 bases between. CDR1 and CDR2 (germline): SGHTA, FQGTGA. This CDR3 is 15 amino acids long. CDR3 region: CASSPSGTSTDTQYF. Written as DNA, the CDR3 is TGTGCCAGCAGCCCGTCCGGGACTAGCACAGATACGCAGTATTTT.

This rearrangement joins TRBV5-8 to TRBJ1-1; D might be TRBD1 (6 bases). The V gene lost 2 bases and the J gene lost 1 base, with 6 bases spanning the gap. This CDR3 region has 13 residues. Germline loops: CDR1 SGHTS, CDR2 YDEGEE. The CDR3 is CASSLGGNTEAFF. CDR3 coding DNA: TGTGCCAGCAGCTTAGGGGGGAACACTGAAGCTTTCTTT.

In this sample, this clone turned up a few times. The V and J genes are TRBV10-2 and TRBJ2-7; D is perhaps TRBD1 (6 bases). Germline values: CDR1 WSHSY, CDR2 SAAADI. CDR3 length: 12 amino acids. The V and J ends lost 5 bases and 4 bases respectively, with 9 bases between them. Here the CDR3 DNA reads TGCGCCAGCAGTTACACAGGGTACGAGCAGTACGTC. It codes for CASSYTGYEQYV.

This chain connects TRBV7-6 to TRBJ2-6, with 9 bases matching TRBD1. The length of the CDR3 is 18 residues. Germline assignment: CDR1 SGHVS and CDR2 FNYEAQ. Trimming cost V 6 bases and J 1 base; bases outside gene matches: 10. The CDR3 DNA follows: TGTGCCAGCAGTCCGCCCCCGGGACAGGGTTCTGGGGCCAACGTCCTGACTTTC. It yields the protein CASSPPPGQGSGANVLTF.

The chain is built from TRBV5-4 and TRBJ1-6; the D is unclear. Per germline, CDR1 SGHNT and CDR2 YYREEE (reference sequence). This CDR3 has 15 residues. Trimming pared 3 bases from V and 9 bases from J, leaving 16 bases between. The CDR3, as DNA: TGTGCCAGCAGCTCCTCCCCCGGTACCGGTTCACCCCTCCACTTT. It yields the protein CASSSSPGTGSPLHF.

V is TRBV27 and J is TRBJ1-2; D gene uncertain. The CDR3 consists of 16 residues. Trimming removed 5 bases at V and 8 bases at J, with 24 bases between. Germline CDR1 MNHEY, CDR2 SMNVEV (reference sequence). The CDR3 DNA reads TGTGCCAGCAGTACCGCCGGATTTAGCCAGTTCCGCGGCTACACCTTC. Translating it yields CASSTAGFSQFRGYTF.

The chain employs TRBV19 and TRBJ2-2; the D is unclear. V was pared by 6 bases and J by 0 bases, with 11 bases between. Per germline, CDR1 LNHDA and CDR2 SQIVND (reference sequence). The length of the CDR3 is 15 residues. The CDR3 loop reads CASSPRLTNTGELFF. The CDR3 coding sequence is TGTGCCAGTAGCCCTAGGCTTACGAACACCGGGGAGCTGTTTTTT.

V gene TRBV19 combines with J gene TRBJ2-2; unclear D gene. The CDR3 loop spans 14 amino acids. Trimming removed 3 bases at V and 4 bases at J, with 9 bases between. Germline V lookup: CDR1 LNHDA, CDR2 SQIVND (reference sequence). CDR3 residues: CASSIEARTGELFF. The CDR3 nucleotides are TGTGCCAGTAGTATTGAGGCCCGCACCGGGGAGCTGTTTTTT.

The V gene is TRBV19, the J gene TRBJ2-3; TRBD1 is a possible D gene (5 bases). Germline CDR1 and CDR2: LNHDA and SQIVND (reference sequence). Trimming took 1 base from V and 7 from J, leaving 9 bases between them. This CDR3 spans 13 amino acids. The CDR3 sequence: CASSIAREYTQYF. The CDR3 nucleotides are TGTGCCAGTAGTATAGCCAGGGAATATACGCAGTATTTT.

V usage is TRBV4-3 and J usage is TRBJ2-5, with 7 nucleotides matching TRBD2. From germline, CDR1 is LGHNA and CDR2 YSLEER. This CDR3 spans 13 amino acids. V dropped 2 bases and J dropped 5; count of bases not matched to a gene: 2. DNA for the CDR3: TGCGCCAGCAGCCAACCCGGGGGGGAGACCCAGTACTTC. Translating gives CASSQPGGETQYF.